This TCR beta chain was identified in a study of monozygotic twins with cystic fibrosis. Study overall: Library input was about 3.3 micrograms of fragmented DNA, with 15 PCR cycles. Overall study findings and caveats: Monozygotic CF twin pairs shared significantly more nucleotide-identical clonotypes than unrelated CF individuals did. In 13 of 16 pairs, V gene usage was closest to the co-twin's. In this small cohort, shared CDR3 numbers showed no association with age, concordance or disease severity.

The data were produced by immunoSEQ multiplex PCR, yet TCRdb's version contains in-frame clones alone and is incomplete. The sample includes 13,000 to 15,000 clones, 75% to 90% of them seen just once. Remarks on this clone: Its target is unknown.

Germline V lookup: CDR1 MNHEY, CDR2 SVGAGI. Trimming removed 6 bases at V and 5 bases at J, with 16 bases between. The CDR3 runs to 14 residues. This clonotype was obtained from a boy between 10 and 17 years old with cystic fibrosis. The source material was blood. The rearrangement joins TRBV6-5 to TRBJ2-5; possible D gene TRBD1, 6 bases. CDR3 DNA sequence: TGTGCCAGCAGGACAGGTCCTTGGTCGGAGACCCAGTACTTC. Protein product: CASRTGPWSETQYF.